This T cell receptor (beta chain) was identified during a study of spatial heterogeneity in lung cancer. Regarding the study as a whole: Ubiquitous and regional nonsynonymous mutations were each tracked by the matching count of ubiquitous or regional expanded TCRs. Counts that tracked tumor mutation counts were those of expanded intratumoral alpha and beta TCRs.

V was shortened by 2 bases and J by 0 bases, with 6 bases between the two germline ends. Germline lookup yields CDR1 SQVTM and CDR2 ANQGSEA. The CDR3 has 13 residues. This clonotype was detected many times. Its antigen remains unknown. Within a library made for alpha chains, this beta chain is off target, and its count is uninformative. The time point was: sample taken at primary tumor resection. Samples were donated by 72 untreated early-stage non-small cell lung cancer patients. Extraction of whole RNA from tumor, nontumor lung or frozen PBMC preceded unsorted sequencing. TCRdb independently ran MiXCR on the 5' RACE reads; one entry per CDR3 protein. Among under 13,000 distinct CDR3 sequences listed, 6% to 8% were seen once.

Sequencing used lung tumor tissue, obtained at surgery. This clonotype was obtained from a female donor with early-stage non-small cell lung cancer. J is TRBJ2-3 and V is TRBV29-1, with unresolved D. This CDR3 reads CSVEIPSTDTQYF. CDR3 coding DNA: TGCAGCGTTGAAATACCTAGCACAGATACGCAGTATTTT.